Sequencing of this TCR beta chain was carried out in a study of T-cell memory formation after mild COVID-19 (dated by TCRdb to the early 2020s). With respect to the entire study: Most TCR sequence clusters were specific to one of the two donors. Two young, previously healthy adult volunteers, one female and one male, were included in the cohort. T-cell clones expanding and contracting after mild COVID-19 in two donors were tracked by longitudinal TCRalpha and TCRbeta repertoire sequencing.

Including cysteine and phenylalanine, the CDR3 has 14 amino acids. Left in the record is the CDR3 DNA by itself, 42 bases read in frame from the first base. The investigation overall reported the following: The detection of some responding clones in pre-infection memory suggests that pre-existing cross-reactive memory T cells joined the SARS-CoV-2 response. Clones that contracted from day 15 to 85 showed balanced CD4/CD8 phenotypes, whereas a second wave of clones that expanded from day 15 to 37 leaned towards CD4+. SARS-CoV-2 specificity of the second-wave clones peaking on day 37 was not confirmed. Contracting CD4+ clones were located mainly in the CM and EM memory subsets, whereas CD8+ clones were found to be enriched in EMRA. Only two mild cases were covered by the study, and larger cohorts that include severe cases with pre-infection samples were considered necessary.

TCRdb names Illumina NovaSeq 6000 as the instrument used. TCRalpha and TCRbeta cDNA libraries were constructed by 5'RACE with constant-segment primers, with sample barcodes and unique molecular identifiers being introduced. RNA was extracted from every sample with Trizol reagent. Amplification of the libraries took two PCR steps, and the second step added a second sample barcode plus Illumina TruSeq adapters. Sequencing of the libraries was done on an Illumina NovaSeq, producing 2 x 150 bp paired-end reads. The original methods were these. With migec v1.2.7, reads were demultiplexed and then collapsed into UMI-guided consensus sequences. Using mixcr v2.1.11, UMI consensuses were aligned to TRA and TRB V and J templates and then assembled into clonotypes. A clonotype was counted as expanded or contracted only if both edgeR and NoisET called the change significant, with noise models trained on biological replicates. For edgeR calls, the cutoffs were a false discovery rate-adjusted p below 0.01 and a log2 fold-change threshold of 1. PCA with hierarchical clustering of max-normalized trajectories of the 1000 most abundant clonotypes was used as exploratory dynamics analysis. Separately sequenced CD4+ and CD8+ repertoires were used to assign the CD4 or CD8 phenotype of responding clones. TCRdb reprocessing: public reads trimmed at Q25 with fastp, clones called with MiXCR, in-frame beta chains kept. For every CDR3 protein sequence, its rows merge into one entry that carries the most common genes and DNA. The V and J calls and clone size come from TCRdb's table, not from the authors' own analysis. The sample table contains a few hundred thousand distinct CDR3 sequences; only one count was recorded for roughly a fifth of them. 20% to 25% of the sample is held by the ten biggest clonotypes.

Details on this clonotype: What antigen it recognizes has not been identified. No quality values exist for individual bases; no much larger clone is one base distant.

Ficoll-Paque density gradient centrifugation was used to isolate PBMCs. The origin of this receptor is a man aged 18 to 30 who had mild COVID-19 (a few samples of this study predate the infection). The sample titles of this study are shuffled in the database, so cell type and time point are left out; the donor was told from shared clones. Material for sequencing was PBMCs or a T cell subset sorted from them (not recorded which). The rearranged chain carries TRBV3-2 and TRBJ2-2; the table names TRBD2, a call not compared with the DNA. TRBV3-2 is a pseudogene segment. CDR3 loop: CAGTLVGPPGELFF. The bases are TGTGCCGGGACCTTAGTAGGGCCTCCCGGGGAGCTGTTTTTT.